This entry features one T cell receptor beta chain sequence. What it binds is unknown. The CDR3 totals 12 residues. Per the germline V gene, CDR1 is LNHDA and CDR2 is SQIVND (reference sequence). The V gene lost 9 bases and the J gene lost 5 bases, with 13 bases spanning the gap. This sample was included in a study of somatic mutations in cytotoxic T cells in rheumatoid arthritis. General observations from the study: The top CD8+ clone topped 20% of CD8+ cells in about an eighth of the 65 patients. The targets (antigens) of the expanded CD8+ clones were not known.

The control group consisted of over 15 healthy blood donors, whose median age was roughly 54 years (range about 20-80) and of whom about 55% were female. Isolation of the CD4+ and CD8+ populations was accomplished via positive magnetic bead selection, with purity assessed by flow cytometry. Assay: immunoSEQ multiplex PCR; the TCRdb copy retains only in-frame clones and omits some. Of about 11,000 clones listed, 74% were seen once; the top ten hold about 9.9%. The sequenced material came from CD8+ T cells sorted from blood. V and J are TRBV19 and TRBJ1-1; D call uncertain. The sequence came from a woman in her thirties or forties in good health. CDR3 nucleotide sequence: TGTGCCAGCATTAAGATGGGTACTGAAGCTTTCTTT. Its protein product is CASIKMGTEAFF.